Presented here are 25 T cell receptor beta chains from one specimen sequenced in a study of shared clonotypes between healthy human individuals. TCRdb keeps only in-frame clones here, not all; method: immunoSEQ multiplex PCR. The sample consists of approximately 2.1 million clones, more than 85% of them appearing once. Sequencing was carried out using naive CD4+ T cells from PBMCs. The sample's subset: CD45RA+ positively selected. The receptors stem from a man between 18 and 29 years old in good health. Some clones in this sample may be carry-over from other donors' samples.

The gene calls are TRBV7-2 and TRBJ2-1, with D perhaps being TRBD1 or TRBD2 (5 bases each). CDR1 and CDR2 (germline): SGHTA, FQGNSA. The length of the CDR3 is 12 residues. Trimming took off 0 bases at V and 15 bases at J, with 12 bases between the two ends. In DNA form, the CDR3 reads TGTGCCAGCAGCTTAGCATCGGGACCCTCGTTCTTC. Amino acid sequence: CASSLASGPSFF. The full variable domain, its missing parts supplied by reference TRBV7-2 and TRBJ2-1, is GAGVSQSPSNKVTEKGKDVELRCDPISGHTALYWYRQSLGQGLEFLIYFQGNSAPDKSGLPSDRFSAERTGGSVSTLTIQRTQQEDSAVYLCASSLASGPSFFGPGTRLTVL.

This chain links TRBV27 with TRBJ2-3; tentatively, D is TRBD1 (6 bases). CDR3 size: 16 residues. Trimming shortened V by 4 bases and J by 7 bases, and 21 bases separated the two germline ends. Germline-derived CDR1 and CDR2 are MNHEY and SMNVEV (reference sequence). CDR3 amino acids: CASSSPLKDRWNTQYF. CDR3 nucleotides: TGTGCCAGCAGTTCCCCACTCAAAGACAGGTGGAATACGCAGTATTTT.

The chain links TRBV4-1 to TRBJ2-5; possibly TRBD2 for D (6 bases). Trimming stripped 3 bases from V and 3 bases from J, with 14 bases between. Germline values: CDR1 MGHRA, CDR2 YSYEKL. The CDR3 sequence is 15 residues long. The chain's CDR3 is CASSHTGTSKETQYF. DNA for the CDR3: TGCGCCAGCAGCCACACCGGGACTTCTAAAGAGACCCAGTACTTC.

The V and J genes are TRBV7-9 and TRBJ2-2, with 11 bases fitting TRBD2. CDR1 is SEHNR and CDR2 is FQNEAQ in the germline V gene (reference sequence). V lost 5 bases and J lost 1; bases outside the gene matches: 3. The CDR3 consists of 16 residues. The CDR3 bases are TGTGCCAGCAGCCGGGGGACTAGCGGGAACACCGGGGAGCTGTTTTTT. Protein product: CASSRGTSGNTGELFF.

The CDR3 DNA reads TGTGCCAGCAGCTTCGGCCCATACGGCACAGATACGCAGTATTTT. This gives the protein CASSFGPYGTDTQYF. The chain uses TRBV7-9 and TRBJ2-3; D not certain. V lost 3 bases, J lost 1 base, and 11 bases lay in between. The CDR3 length is 15 residues. CDR1 is SEHNR, CDR2 FQNEAQ, per germline (reference sequence).

Concerning this clone: Other DNA sequences in the same sample also yield this CDR3. This chain links TRBV20-1 with TRBJ2-1; no definite D call. The germline V and J ends were trimmed by 3 bases and 4 bases, with 4 bases remaining between them. This CDR3 has 11 residues. The germline CDR1 and CDR2 sequences are DFQATT and SNEGSKA (reference sequence). The DNA for the CDR3 is TGCAGTGCTAGGCCATACAATGAGCAGTTCTTC. Its protein product is CSARPYNEQFF.

The rearrangement links TRBV27 to TRBJ2-1; 8 bases agree with TRBD2. The CDR3 extends over 16 amino acids. Looked up from germline, CDR1 is MNHEY and CDR2 is SMNVEV (reference sequence). V shed 5 bases and J 0 bases; nucleotides not matched to a gene: 6. The CDR3 sequence is CASSPERGSSYNEQFF. The CDR3 bases are TGTGCCAGCAGTCCGGAGCGGGGGAGCTCCTACAATGAGCAGTTCTTC.

V and J are TRBV27 and TRBJ2-1, with D hard to call. CDR3 size: 12 residues. The germline V and J ends were trimmed by 3 bases and 9 bases, with 9 bases remaining between them. CDR1 is MNHEY, CDR2 SMNVEV, per germline (reference sequence). CDR3 nucleotide sequence: TGTGCCAGCAGTTTGGTCGGCGGTGAGCAGTTCTTC. This encodes CASSLVGGEQFF.

A single count supports this clone. This chain connects TRBV10-3 to TRBJ2-3, with TRBD2 matching 9 bases. The CDR3 is made up of 15 amino acids. After removal of 0 bases from V and 6 bases from J, the junction contained 4 bases not matched to a gene. The germline CDR1 and CDR2 sequences are ENHRY and SYGVKD. The CDR3 spells CAISESPSGIDTQYF. The CDR3 DNA reads as TGTGCCATCAGTGAGTCGCCTAGCGGGATCGATACGCAGTATTTT.

The chain's CDR3 is CSVDVRGSGPGANVLTF. The DNA of the CDR3 is TGCAGCGTTGACGTCCGGGGGTCGGGACCTGGGGCCAACGTCCTGACTTTC. The chain combines TRBV29-1 with TRBJ2-6; TRBD2 might be the D (6 bases). CDR1 is SQVTM, CDR2 ANQGSEA, per germline. The CDR3 is 17 residues long. Trimming shortened V by 3 bases and J by 2 bases, and 17 bases separated the two germline ends.

Notes on this clone: Other DNA sequences in the sample encode the same CDR3. V gene TRBV11-2 combines with J gene TRBJ2-1; D call uncertain. V was pared by 1 base and J by 0 bases, with 7 bases between. Germline CDR1 reads SGHAT; CDR2 reads FQNNGV. CDR3 size: 15 residues. In DNA, the CDR3 is TGTGCCAGCAGCTTAGTGCGAAGCTCCTACAATGAGCAGTTCTTC. This codes for CASSLVRSSYNEQFF.

The chain combines TRBV4-3 with TRBJ2-2; 10 nucleotides line up with TRBD2. Germline V gene data show CDR1 as LGHNA and CDR2 as YSLEER. The CDR3 has 20 amino acids. The V gene end was trimmed by 0 bases and the J gene end by 5 bases; junction bases not matched to a gene: 15. CDR3 sequence reads: CASSQDLGGPSGRKTGELFF. For the CDR3, the DNA is TGCGCCAGCAGCCAAGATCTAGGGGGGCCTAGCGGGAGAAAAACCGGGGAGCTGTTTTTT.

CDR3 sequence reads: CASSNSRRGAQHF. The CDR3 nucleotides read TGTGCCAGCTCTAACAGCCGCAGGGGGGCCCAGCATTTT. This chain connects TRBV27 to TRBJ1-5; 7 bases are a match to TRBD1. Germline CDR1 and CDR2: MNHEY and SMNVEV (reference sequence). Unmatched junction bases numbered 12, after V lost 8 bases and J lost 11 bases. This CDR3 spans 13 amino acids.

J is TRBJ2-7 and V is TRBV5-5, with D perhaps given as TRBD1 or TRBD2 (5 bases each). V was trimmed by 3 bases and J by 6 bases, leaving 10 bases between them. The CDR3 loop spans 12 amino acids. Germline V gives CDR1 SGHKS, CDR2 YYEKEE (reference sequence). The CDR3 sequence: CASSSRGTEQYF. The CDR3 DNA reads as TGTGCCAGCAGCTCCCGAGGGACCGAGCAGTACTTC. Based on the CDR3 plus reference TRBV5-5 and TRBJ2-7, the full variable domain is DAGVTQSPTHLIKTRGQQVTLRCSPISGHKSVSWYQQVLGQGPQFIFQYYEKEERGRGNFPDRFSARQFPNYSSELNVNALLLGDSALYLCASSSRGTEQYFGPGTRLTVT.

The chain links TRBV28 to TRBJ2-7; TRBD2 matches 9 bases. Germline trimming cut 6 bases from V and 0 bases from J; bases unmatched to any gene: 3. Per the germline V gene, CDR1 is MDHEN and CDR2 is SYDVKM. This CDR3 contains 14 residues. CDR3 nucleotide sequence: TGTGCCAGCAGGGGTAGCGGGAGCTCCTACGAGCAGTACTTC. Translated, it gives CASRGSGSSYEQYF.

V gene TRBV27 combines with J gene TRBJ1-2, with D possibly being TRBD1 (5 bases). Germline lookup yields CDR1 MNHEY and CDR2 SMNVEV (reference sequence). This CDR3 region has 15 residues. Trimming shortened V by 5 bases and J by 4 bases, and 17 bases separated the two germline ends. CDR3 sequence reads: CASSIGAGRSYGYTF. The CDR3, as DNA: TGTGCCAGCAGTATAGGAGCGGGACGGTCCTATGGCTACACCTTC.

As regards this clone: Other nucleotide sequences from this sample produce the same CDR3. This chain joins TRBV6-5 and TRBJ1-1; D remains unclear. The V gene's germline CDR1 is MNHEY and CDR2 SVGAGI. The CDR3 totals 14 residues. V lost 6 bases, J lost 0 bases, and 11 bases lay in between. The CDR3 loop is CASRSGSLNTEAFF. The CDR3 DNA reads as TGTGCCAGCAGGTCGGGGAGCCTGAACACTGAAGCTTTCTTT.

The chain couples TRBV5-1 to TRBJ1-4; maybe TRBD1 (6 bases). The germline V and J ends were trimmed by 4 bases and 3 bases, with 13 bases remaining between them. In germline, CDR1 is SGHRS, CDR2 YFSETQ. The CDR3 totals 15 residues. The CDR3 loop is CASSPYEGANEKLFF. The CDR3 coding sequence is TGCGCCAGCAGCCCTTACGAGGGGGCTAATGAAAAACTGTTTTTT. Looking up the rest from reference TRBV5-1 and TRBJ1-4 gives the full variable domain: KAGVTQTPRYLIKTRGQQVTLSCSPISGHRSVSWYQQTPGQGLQFLFEYFSETQRNKGNFPGRFSGRQFSNSRSEMNVSTLELGDSALYLCASSPYEGANEKLFFGSGTQLSVL.

This sequence joins TRBV19 and TRBJ1-5; 9 nucleotides agree with TRBD1. The CDR3 length is 16 residues. The V and J ends lost 6 bases and 1 base, in that order; junction bases with no gene match: 7. Germline CDR1 and CDR2: LNHDA and SQIVND (reference sequence). CDR3 sequence: CASRPNRGLSNQPQHF. CDR3 in DNA: TGTGCCAGTAGACCGAACAGGGGGCTCAGCAATCAGCCCCAGCATTTT. Full variable domain (missing parts from reference TRBV19 and TRBJ1-5): DGGITQSPKYLFRKEGQNVTLSCEQNLNHDAMYWYRQDPGQGLRLIYYSQIVNDFQKGDIAEGYSVSREKKESFPLTVTSAQKNPTAFYLCASRPNRGLSNQPQHFGDGTRLSIL.

The chain carries TRBV10-1 and TRBJ1-2; tentative D call: TRBD1 (6 bases). The germline CDR1 and CDR2 sequences are WNHNN and SYGVQD (reference sequence). V was cut by 5 bases and J by 2 bases, with 9 bases left in between. This CDR3 has 13 amino acids. The CDR3 DNA sequence: TGCGCCAGCAGTAAAGGGGGAAACTATGGCTACACCTTC. Translation: CASSKGGNYGYTF.

The chain is built from TRBV2 and TRBJ2-1; 7 bases match TRBD2. Germline V gene lookup returns CDR1 SNHLY and CDR2 FYNNEI. J was trimmed by 5 bases and V by 2 bases; bases with no gene match: 3. CDR3 length: 14 residues. DNA for the CDR3: TGTGCCAGCAGTGAAAGCGGGATGCACAATGAGCAGTTCTTC. This encodes CASSESGMHNEQFF.

The CDR3 loop reads CASSRQSNQPQHF. DNA of the CDR3: TGTGCCAGCTCACGGCAGTCCAATCAGCCCCAGCATTTT. This chain uses TRBV18 with TRBJ1-5; D ambiguous. The CDR3 runs 13 residues. V shed 4 bases and J shed 3 bases, with 7 bases lying between them. Germline CDR1 KGHSH, CDR2 LQKENI.

The chain couples TRBV28 to TRBJ2-7; 7 nucleotides agree with TRBD1. V lost 2 bases, J lost 6 bases, and 10 bases stayed unmatched. CDR1 MDHEN and CDR2 SYDVKM come from the germline V gene. The CDR3 runs to 15 residues. CDR3 DNA sequence: TGTGCCAGCAGTTTAGAACAGGGGCCCCAGGTCGAGCAGTACTTC. Its translation: CASSLEQGPQVEQYF.

The V gene is TRBV9, the J gene TRBJ2-7, with 7 bases lining up with TRBD2. From germline, CDR1 is SGDLS and CDR2 YYNGEE. This CDR3 contains 15 residues. V was clipped by 0 bases and J by 0 bases; unmatched bases: 3. This chain's CDR3 is CASSVDAGVSYEQYF. The CDR3 coding sequence is TGTGCCAGCAGCGTAGATGCGGGAGTCTCCTACGAGCAGTACTTC. Combining the CDR3 with reference TRBV9 and TRBJ2-7 gives the whole variable domain DSGVTQTPKHLITATGQRVTLRCSPRSGDLSVYWYQQSLDQGLQFLIQYYNGEERAKGNILERFSAQQFPDLHSELNLSSLELGDSALYFCASSVDAGVSYEQYFGPGTRLTVT.

This chain joins TRBV19 and TRBJ1-5; D is unclear. Germline V gives CDR1 LNHDA, CDR2 SQIVND (reference sequence). V dropped 3 bases and J dropped 0 bases, with 12 bases sitting between them. This CDR3 has 16 amino acids. Written as DNA, the CDR3 is TGTGCCAGTAGTATCGGACCGTTGTATAGCAATCAGCCCCAGCATTTT. Protein: CASSIGPLYSNQPQHF.